This T cell receptor (beta chain) is from a study of OX40 agonist ivuxolimab in advanced cancers. As for the study in general: People in dose escalation had one of these cancers: hepatocellular carcinoma, melanoma, renal cell or head and neck cancer. The study, taken as a whole, reports: CD8+ T cells averaged more expanded clones than CD4+. What antigens the expanded peripheral T cells recognized was never established.

TCRdb's copy holds only in-frame clones and misses some; the assay was immunoSEQ multiplex PCR. The sample includes tens of thousands of clones, approximately 90% seen only once; the top ten take 2.5% to 3.5%. Turning to this clone: Its antigen is unknown.

The V gene's germline CDR1 is SEHNR and CDR2 FQNEAQ (reference sequence). V lost 5 bases to trimming and J lost 5 bases; unmatched junction nucleotides: 8. The CDR3 runs 14 residues. This chain links TRBV7-9 with TRBJ1-1, with 7 bases matching TRBD1. The clonotype originates from an adult with an advanced solid tumor such as melanoma, head and neck, liver or kidney cancer. Specimen: CD4+ or CD8+ T cells sorted from blood, collected in a trial of the OX40 agonist ivuxolimab. CDR3 region: CASSAKGGVTEAFF. DNA of the CDR3: TGTGCCAGCAGCGCCAAAGGGGGCGTTACTGAAGCTTTCTTT. The full variable domain, its missing parts supplied by reference TRBV7-9 and TRBJ1-1, is DTGVSQNPRHKITKRGQNVTFRCDPISEHNRLYWYRQTLGQGPEFLTYFQNEAQLEKSRLLSDRFSAERPKGSFSTLEIQRTEQGDSAMYLCASSAKGGVTEAFFGQGTRLTVV.